This TCR beta chain appears in the sequencing data of a study of T cell changes during pregnancy in multiple sclerosis. The data were produced by immunoSEQ multiplex PCR, yet TCRdb's version contains in-frame clones alone and is incomplete. The sample records under 30,000 clones, roughly 90% being singletons. Germline CDR1 reads LNHDA; CDR2 reads SQIVND (reference sequence). J was trimmed by 3 bases and V by 4 bases; bases with no gene match: 11. The CDR3 runs 17 residues. This receptor was taken from a female donor in good health, enrolled as a control in a pregnancy study. The rearrangement joins TRBV19 to TRBJ1-4; 7 bases agree with TRBD1. Sequenced material: CD8+ T cells from peripheral blood mononuclear cells, taken in the third trimester of pregnancy. The CDR3 DNA sequence: TGTGCCAGTAGTACAGATGCAGGGGGGTATGCTAATGAAAAACTGTTTTTT. It is translated as CASSTDAGGYANEKLFF.